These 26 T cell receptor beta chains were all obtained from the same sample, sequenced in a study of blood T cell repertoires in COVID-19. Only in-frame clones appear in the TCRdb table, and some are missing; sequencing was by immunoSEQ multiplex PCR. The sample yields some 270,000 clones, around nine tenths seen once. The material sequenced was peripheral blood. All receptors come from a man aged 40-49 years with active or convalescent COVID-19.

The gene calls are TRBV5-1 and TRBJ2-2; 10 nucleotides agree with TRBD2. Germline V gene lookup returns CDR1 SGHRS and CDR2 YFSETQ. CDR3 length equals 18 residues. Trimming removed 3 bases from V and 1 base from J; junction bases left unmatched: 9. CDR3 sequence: CASSSLVLAGLNTGELFF. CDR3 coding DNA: TGCGCCAGCAGCTCACTAGTACTAGCGGGGTTGAACACCGGGGAGCTGTTTTTT.

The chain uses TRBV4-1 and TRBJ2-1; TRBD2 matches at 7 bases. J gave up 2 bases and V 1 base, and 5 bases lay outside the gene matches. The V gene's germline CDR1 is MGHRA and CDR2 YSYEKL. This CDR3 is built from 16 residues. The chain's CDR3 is CASSQGAGTTYNEQFF. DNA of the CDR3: TGCGCCAGCAGCCAAGGGGCGGGGACTACCTACAATGAGCAGTTCTTC.

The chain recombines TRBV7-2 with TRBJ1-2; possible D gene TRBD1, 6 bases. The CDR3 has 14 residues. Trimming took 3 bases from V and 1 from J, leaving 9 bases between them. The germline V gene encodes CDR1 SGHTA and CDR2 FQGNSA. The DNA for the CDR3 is TGTGCCAGCAGCTTGTACAGGGATAACTATGGCTACACCTTC. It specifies CASSLYRDNYGYTF.

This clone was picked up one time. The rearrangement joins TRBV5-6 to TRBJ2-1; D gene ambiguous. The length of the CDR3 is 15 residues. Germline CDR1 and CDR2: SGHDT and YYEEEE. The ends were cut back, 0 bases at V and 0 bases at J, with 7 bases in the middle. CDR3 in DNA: TGTGCCAGCAGCTTGGTTACGAGCTCCTACAATGAGCAGTTCTTC. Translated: CASSLVTSSYNEQFF.

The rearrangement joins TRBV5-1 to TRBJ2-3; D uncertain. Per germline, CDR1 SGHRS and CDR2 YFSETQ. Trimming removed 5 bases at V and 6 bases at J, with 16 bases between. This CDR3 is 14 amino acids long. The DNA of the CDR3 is TGCGCCAGCAGATCTAACGTAGGAGATGATACGCAGTATTTT. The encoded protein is CASRSNVGDDTQYF.

CDR3 loop: CASSLTGTYNSPLHF. The CDR3 nucleotides are TGCGCCAGCAGCTTGACAGGGACCTATAATTCACCCCTCCACTTT. V gene TRBV5-1 combines with J gene TRBJ1-6; D is possibly TRBD1 (6 bases). Germline V gives CDR1 SGHRS, CDR2 YFSETQ. Trimming removed 1 base from V and 2 bases from J, with 7 bases in between. The CDR3 covers 15 residues.

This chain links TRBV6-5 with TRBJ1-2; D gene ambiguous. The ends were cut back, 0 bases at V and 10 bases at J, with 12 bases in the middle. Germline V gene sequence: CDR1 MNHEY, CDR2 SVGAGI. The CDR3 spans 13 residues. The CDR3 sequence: CASSYSGGYHYTF. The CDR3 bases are TGTGCCAGCAGTTACTCTGGAGGGTATCACTACACCTTC.

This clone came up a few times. The CDR3 sequence: CASSLDQNTGELFF. The DNA of the CDR3 is TGTGCCAGCAGCTTGGATCAGAACACCGGGGAGCTGTTTTTT. This sequence joins TRBV5-4 and TRBJ2-2; D remains unclear. V lost 0 bases and J lost 1, with 4 bases in between. Germline CDR1 is SGHNT and CDR2 is YYREEE (reference sequence). This CDR3 is built from 14 residues.

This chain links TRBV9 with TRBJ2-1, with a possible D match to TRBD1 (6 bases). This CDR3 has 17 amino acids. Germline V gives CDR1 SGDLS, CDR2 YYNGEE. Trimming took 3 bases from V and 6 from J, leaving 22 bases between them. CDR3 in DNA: TGTGCCAGCAGCGCCCCGAGCTGGGACAAGGCCTCCAATGAGCAGTTCTTC. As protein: CASSAPSWDKASNEQFF.

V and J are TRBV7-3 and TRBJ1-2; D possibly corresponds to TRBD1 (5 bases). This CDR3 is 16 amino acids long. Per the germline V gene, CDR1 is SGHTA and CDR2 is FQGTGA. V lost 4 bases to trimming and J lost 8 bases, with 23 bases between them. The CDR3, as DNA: TGTGCCAGCAGCTCCCACGCAAGCGGGACCTCTGGGGGCTACACCTTC. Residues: CASSSHASGTSGGYTF.

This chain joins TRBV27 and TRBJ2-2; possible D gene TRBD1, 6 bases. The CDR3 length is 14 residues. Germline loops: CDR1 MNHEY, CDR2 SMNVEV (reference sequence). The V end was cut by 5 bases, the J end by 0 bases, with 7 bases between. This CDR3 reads CASSPGANTGELFF. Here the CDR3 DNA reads TGTGCCAGCAGTCCAGGGGCGAACACCGGGGAGCTGTTTTTT.

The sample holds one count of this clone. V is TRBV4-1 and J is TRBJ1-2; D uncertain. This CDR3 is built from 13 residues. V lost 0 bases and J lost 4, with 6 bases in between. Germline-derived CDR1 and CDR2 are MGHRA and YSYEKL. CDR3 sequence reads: CASSQEPVYGYTF. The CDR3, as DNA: TGCGCCAGCAGCCAAGAGCCAGTCTATGGCTACACCTTC.

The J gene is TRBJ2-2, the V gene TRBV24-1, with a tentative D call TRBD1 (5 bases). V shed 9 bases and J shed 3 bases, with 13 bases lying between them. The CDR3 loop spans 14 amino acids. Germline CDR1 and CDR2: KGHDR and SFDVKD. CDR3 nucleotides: TGTGCCACCGGGGCGAGAGCATACACCGGGGAGCTGTTTTTT. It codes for CATGARAYTGELFF.

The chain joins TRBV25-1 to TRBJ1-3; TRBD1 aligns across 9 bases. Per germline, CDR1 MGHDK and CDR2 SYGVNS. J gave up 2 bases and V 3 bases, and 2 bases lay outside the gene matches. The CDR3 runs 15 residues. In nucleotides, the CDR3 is TGTGCCAGCAGTGACACAGGGGGCACTGGAAACACCATATATTTT. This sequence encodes CASSDTGGTGNTIYF. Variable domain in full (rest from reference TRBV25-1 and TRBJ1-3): EADIYQTPRYLVIGTGKKITLECSQTMGHDKMYWYQQDPGMELHLIHYSYGVNSTEKGDLSSESTVSRIRTEHFPLTLESARPSHTSQYLCASSDTGGTGNTIYFGEGSWLTVV.

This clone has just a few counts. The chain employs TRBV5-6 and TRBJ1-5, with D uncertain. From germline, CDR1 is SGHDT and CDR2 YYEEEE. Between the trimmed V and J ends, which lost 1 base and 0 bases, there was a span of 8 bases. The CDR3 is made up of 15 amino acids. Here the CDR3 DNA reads TGTGCCAGCAGCTTGCGGGGTAGTAGCAATCAGCCCCAGCATTTT. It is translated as CASSLRGSSNQPQHF.

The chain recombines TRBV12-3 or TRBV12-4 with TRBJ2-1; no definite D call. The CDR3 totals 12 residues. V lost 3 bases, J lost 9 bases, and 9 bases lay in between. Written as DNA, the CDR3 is TGTGCCAGCAGTTTGTACGCGGCTGAGCAGTTCTTC. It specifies CASSLYAAEQFF.

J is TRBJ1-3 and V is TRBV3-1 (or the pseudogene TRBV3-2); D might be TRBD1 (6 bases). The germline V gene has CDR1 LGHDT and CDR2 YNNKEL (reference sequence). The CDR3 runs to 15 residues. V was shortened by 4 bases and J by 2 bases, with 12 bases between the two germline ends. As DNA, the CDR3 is TGTGCCAGCAGCCTCGAAGGGGGGGCTGGAAACACCATATATTTT. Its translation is CASSLEGGAGNTIYF.

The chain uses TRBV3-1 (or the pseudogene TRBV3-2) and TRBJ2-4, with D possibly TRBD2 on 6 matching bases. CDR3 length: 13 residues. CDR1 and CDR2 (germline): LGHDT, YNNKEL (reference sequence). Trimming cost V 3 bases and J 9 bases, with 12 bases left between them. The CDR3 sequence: CASSQSSAGIQYF. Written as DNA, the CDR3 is TGTGCCAGCAGCCAGTCTAGCGCGGGCATTCAGTACTTC.

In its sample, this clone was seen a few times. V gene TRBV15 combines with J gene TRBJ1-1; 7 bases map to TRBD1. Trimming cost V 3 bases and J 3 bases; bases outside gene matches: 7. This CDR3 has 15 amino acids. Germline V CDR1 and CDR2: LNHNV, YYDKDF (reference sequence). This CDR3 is CATSRSQGWDTEAFF. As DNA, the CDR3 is TGTGCCACCAGCAGGTCACAGGGGTGGGACACTGAAGCTTTCTTT.

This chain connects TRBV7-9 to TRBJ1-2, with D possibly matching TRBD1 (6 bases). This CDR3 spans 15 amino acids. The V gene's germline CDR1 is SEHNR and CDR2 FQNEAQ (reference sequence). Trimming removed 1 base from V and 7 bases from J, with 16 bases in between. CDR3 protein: CASSLGDTPSAGYTF. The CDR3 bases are TGTGCCAGCAGCTTAGGGGACACTCCATCGGCTGGCTACACCTTC.

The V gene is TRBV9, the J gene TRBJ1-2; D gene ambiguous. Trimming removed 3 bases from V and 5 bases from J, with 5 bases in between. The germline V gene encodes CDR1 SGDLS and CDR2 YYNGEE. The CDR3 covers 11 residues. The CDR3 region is CASSDNYGYTF. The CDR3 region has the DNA TGTGCCAGCAGCGATAATTATGGCTACACCTTC.

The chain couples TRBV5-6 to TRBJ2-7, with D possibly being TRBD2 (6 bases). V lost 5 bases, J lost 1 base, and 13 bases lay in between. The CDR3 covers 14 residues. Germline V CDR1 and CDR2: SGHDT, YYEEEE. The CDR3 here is CASRSEGSSYEQYF. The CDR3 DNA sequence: TGTGCCAGCAGGTCGGAGGGGAGTTCCTACGAGCAGTACTTC.

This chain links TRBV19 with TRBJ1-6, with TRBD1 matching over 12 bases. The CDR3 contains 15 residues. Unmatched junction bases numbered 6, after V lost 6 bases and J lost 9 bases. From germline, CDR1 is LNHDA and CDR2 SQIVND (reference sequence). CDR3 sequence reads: CASRGTGGNGSPLHF. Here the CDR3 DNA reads TGTGCCAGTAGGGGGACAGGGGGCAACGGTTCACCCCTCCACTTT.

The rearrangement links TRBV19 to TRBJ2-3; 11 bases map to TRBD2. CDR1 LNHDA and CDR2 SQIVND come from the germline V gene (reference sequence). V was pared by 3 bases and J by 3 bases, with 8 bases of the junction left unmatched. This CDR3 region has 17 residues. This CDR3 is CASSISSGGPFTDTQYF. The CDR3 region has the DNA TGTGCCAGTAGTATCTCTAGCGGGGGGCCATTTACAGATACGCAGTATTTT.

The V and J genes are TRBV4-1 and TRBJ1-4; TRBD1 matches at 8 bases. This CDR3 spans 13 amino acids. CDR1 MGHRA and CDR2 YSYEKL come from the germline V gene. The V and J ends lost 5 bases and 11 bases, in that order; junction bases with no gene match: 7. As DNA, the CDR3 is TGCGCCAGCAGCGGAACAGGGGGGGAGAAACTGTTTTTT. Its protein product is CASSGTGGEKLFF.

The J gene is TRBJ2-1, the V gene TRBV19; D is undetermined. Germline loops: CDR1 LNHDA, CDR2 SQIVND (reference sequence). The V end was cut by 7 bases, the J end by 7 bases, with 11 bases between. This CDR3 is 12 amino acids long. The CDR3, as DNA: TGTGCCAGTAATCGAGGCGGTAATGAGCAGTTCTTC. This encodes CASNRGGNEQFF.